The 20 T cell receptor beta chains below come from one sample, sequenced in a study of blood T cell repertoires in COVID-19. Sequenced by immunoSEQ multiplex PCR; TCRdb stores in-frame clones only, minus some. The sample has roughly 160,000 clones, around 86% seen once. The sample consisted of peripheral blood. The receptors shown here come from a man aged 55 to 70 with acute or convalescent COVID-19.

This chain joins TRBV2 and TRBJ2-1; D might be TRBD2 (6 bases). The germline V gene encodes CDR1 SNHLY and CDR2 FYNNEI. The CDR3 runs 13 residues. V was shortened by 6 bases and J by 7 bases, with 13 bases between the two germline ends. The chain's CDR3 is CASRQPGGNEQFF. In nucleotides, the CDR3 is TGTGCCAGCAGACAACCCGGGGGAAATGAGCAGTTCTTC.

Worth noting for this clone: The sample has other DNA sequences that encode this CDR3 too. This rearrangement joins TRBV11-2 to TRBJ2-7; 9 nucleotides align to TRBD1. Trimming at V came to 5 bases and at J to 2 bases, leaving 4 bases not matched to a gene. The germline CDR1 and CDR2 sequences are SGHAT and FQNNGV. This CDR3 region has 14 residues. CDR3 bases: TGTGCCAGCAGCCCTGGACAGGGGCCCTACGAGCAGTACTTC. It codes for CASSPGQGPYEQYF.

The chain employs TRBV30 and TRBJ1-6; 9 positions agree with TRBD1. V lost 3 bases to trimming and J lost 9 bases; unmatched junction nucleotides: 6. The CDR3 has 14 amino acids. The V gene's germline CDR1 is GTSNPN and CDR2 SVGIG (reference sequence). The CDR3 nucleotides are TGTGCCTGGAGGGCAACAGGGGGCGGTTCACCCCTCCACTTT. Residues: CAWRATGGGSPLHF.

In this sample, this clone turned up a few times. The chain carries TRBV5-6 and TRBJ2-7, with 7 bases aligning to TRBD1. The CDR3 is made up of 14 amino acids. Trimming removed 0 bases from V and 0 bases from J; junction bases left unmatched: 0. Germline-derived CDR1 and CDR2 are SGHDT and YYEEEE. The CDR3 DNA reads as TGTGCCAGCAGCTTGGGACAGGGCTCCTACGAGCAGTACTTC. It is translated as CASSLGQGSYEQYF. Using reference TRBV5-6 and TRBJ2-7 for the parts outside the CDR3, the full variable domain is DAGVTQSPTHLIKTRGQQVTLRCSPKSGHDTVSWYQQALGQGPQFIFQYYEEEERQRGNFPDRFSGHQFPNYSSELNVNALLLGDSALYLCASSLGQGSYEQYFGPGTRLTVT.

The CDR3 DNA follows: TGTGCCAGCAGCTACCAAGGGGTAACGGGAAACACCATATATTTT. It specifies CASSYQGVTGNTIYF. The V call is TRBV7-2, the J call TRBJ1-3; D might be TRBD1 (5 bases). The germline CDR1 and CDR2 sequences are SGHTA and FQGNSA. Trimming cost V 4 bases and J 4 bases, with 14 bases left between them. The CDR3 contains 15 residues.

CDR3 amino acids: CASSEFPGLAGQDTQYF. As DNA, the CDR3 is TGTGCCAGCAGTGAATTCCCGGGGCTAGCGGGACAAGATACGCAGTATTTT. The chain combines TRBV6-1 with TRBJ2-3, with TRBD2 matching over 9 bases. Germline trimming cut 2 bases from V and 5 bases from J; bases unmatched to any gene: 11. CDR1 is MNHNS, CDR2 SASEGT, per germline. This CDR3 contains 17 residues.

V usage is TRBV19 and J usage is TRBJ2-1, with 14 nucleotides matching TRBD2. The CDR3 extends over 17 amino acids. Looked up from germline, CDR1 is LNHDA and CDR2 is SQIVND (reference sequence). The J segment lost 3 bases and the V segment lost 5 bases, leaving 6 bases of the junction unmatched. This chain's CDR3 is CASSSRLAGGVYNEQFF. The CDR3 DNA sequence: TGTGCCAGTAGTTCTCGACTAGCGGGAGGGGTCTACAATGAGCAGTTCTTC.

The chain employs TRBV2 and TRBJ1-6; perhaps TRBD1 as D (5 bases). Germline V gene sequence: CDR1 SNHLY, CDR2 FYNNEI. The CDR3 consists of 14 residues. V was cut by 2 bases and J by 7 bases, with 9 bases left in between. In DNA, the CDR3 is TGTGCCAGCAGTGAAAAGGGGCGGAATTCACCCCTCCACTTT. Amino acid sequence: CASSEKGRNSPLHF. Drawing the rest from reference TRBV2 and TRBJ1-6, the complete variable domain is EPEVTQTPSHQVTQMGQEVILRCVPISNHLYFYWYRQILGQKVEFLVSFYNNEISEKSEIFDDQFSVERPDGSNFTLKIRSTKLEDSAMYFCASSEKGRNSPLHFGNGTRLTVT.

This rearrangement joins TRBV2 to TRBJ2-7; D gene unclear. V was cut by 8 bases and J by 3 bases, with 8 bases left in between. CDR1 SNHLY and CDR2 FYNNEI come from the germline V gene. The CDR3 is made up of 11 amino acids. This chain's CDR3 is CASRAVYEQYF. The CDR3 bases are TGTGCCAGCCGCGCGGTCTACGAGCAGTACTTC.

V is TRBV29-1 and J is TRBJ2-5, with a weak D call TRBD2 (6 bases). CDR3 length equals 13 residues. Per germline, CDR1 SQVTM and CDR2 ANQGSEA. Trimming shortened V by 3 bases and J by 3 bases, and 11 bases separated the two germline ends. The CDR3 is CSVDVGGKETQYF. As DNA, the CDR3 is TGCAGCGTTGATGTTGGAGGGAAAGAGACCCAGTACTTC. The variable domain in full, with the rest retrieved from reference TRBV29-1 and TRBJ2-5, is SAVISQKPSRDICQRGTSLTIQCQVDSQVTMMFWYRQQPGQSLTLIATANQGSEATYESGFVIDKFPISRPNLTFSTLTVSNMSPEDSSIYLCSVDVGGKETQYFGPGTRLLVL.

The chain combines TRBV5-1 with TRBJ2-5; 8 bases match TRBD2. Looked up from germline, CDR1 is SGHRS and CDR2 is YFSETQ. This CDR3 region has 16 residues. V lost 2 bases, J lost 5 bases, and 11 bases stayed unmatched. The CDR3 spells CASSFNSGGAWETQYF. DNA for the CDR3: TGCGCCAGCAGCTTCAACTCCGGGGGGGCGTGGGAGACCCAGTACTTC.

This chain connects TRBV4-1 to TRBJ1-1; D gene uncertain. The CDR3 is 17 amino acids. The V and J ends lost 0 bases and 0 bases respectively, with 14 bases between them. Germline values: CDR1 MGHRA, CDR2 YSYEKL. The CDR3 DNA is TGCGCCAGCAGCCAAGATCAGTTAAGACACCTGAACACTGAAGCTTTCTTT. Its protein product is CASSQDQLRHLNTEAFF.

The CDR3 protein is CASSSSTGSGNTIYF. CDR3 DNA sequence: TGTGCCAGCAGCTCAAGTACAGGGAGTGGAAACACCATATATTTT. The rearrangement uses TRBV7-8 and TRBJ1-3, with D possibly being TRBD1 (6 bases). The germline V gene has CDR1 SGHVS and CDR2 FQNEAQ. The ends were cut back, 4 bases at V and 3 bases at J, with 13 bases in the middle. This CDR3 spans 15 amino acids. The whole variable domain, filled in from reference TRBV7-8 and TRBJ1-3, reads GAGVSQSPRYKVAKRGQDVALRCDPISGHVSLFWYQQALGQGPEFLTYFQNEAQLDKSGLPSDRFFAERPEGSVSTLKIQRTQQEDSAVYLCASSSSTGSGNTIYFGEGSWLTVV.

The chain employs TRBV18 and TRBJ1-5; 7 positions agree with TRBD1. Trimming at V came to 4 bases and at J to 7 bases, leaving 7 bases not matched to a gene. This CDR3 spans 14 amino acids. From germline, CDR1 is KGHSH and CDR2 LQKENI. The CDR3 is CASSRDRVEQPQHF. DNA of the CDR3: TGTGCCAGCTCACGAGACAGGGTTGAGCAGCCCCAGCATTTT.

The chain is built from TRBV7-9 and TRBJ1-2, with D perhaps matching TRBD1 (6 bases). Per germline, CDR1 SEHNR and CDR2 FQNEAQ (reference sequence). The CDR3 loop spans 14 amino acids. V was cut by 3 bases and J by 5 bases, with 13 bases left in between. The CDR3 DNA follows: TGTGCCAGCAGCTTGGACAGTGACTGGTATGGCTACACCTTC. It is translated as CASSLDSDWYGYTF.

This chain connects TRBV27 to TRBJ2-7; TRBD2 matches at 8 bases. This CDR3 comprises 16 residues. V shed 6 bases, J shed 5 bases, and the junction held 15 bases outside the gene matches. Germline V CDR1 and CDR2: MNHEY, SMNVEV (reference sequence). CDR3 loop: CASSPLGLALSHEQYF. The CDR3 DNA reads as TGTGCCAGCAGCCCTCTCGGACTAGCCCTAAGTCACGAGCAGTACTTC.

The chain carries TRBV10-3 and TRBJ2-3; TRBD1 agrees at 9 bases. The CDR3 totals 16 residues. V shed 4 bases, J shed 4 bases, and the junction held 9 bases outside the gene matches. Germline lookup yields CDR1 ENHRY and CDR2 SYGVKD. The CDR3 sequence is CAISGTGTGLPDTQYF. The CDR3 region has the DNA TGTGCCATCAGTGGTACCGGGACAGGGCTCCCAGATACGCAGTATTTT.

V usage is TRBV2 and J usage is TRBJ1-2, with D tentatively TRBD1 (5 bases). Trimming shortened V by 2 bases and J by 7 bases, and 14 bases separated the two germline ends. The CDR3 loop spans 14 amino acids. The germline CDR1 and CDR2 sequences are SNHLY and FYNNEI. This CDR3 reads CASSESQGLGGYTF. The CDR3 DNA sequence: TGTGCCAGCAGTGAAAGCCAGGGTCTTGGTGGCTACACCTTC.

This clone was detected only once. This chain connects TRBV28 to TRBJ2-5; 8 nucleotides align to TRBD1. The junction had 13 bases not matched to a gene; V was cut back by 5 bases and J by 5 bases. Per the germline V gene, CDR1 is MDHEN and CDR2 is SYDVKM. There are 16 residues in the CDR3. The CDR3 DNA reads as TGTGCCAGCAGTGGTGATGGACAGGGTGTGGAGGAGACCCAGTACTTC. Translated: CASSGDGQGVEETQYF.

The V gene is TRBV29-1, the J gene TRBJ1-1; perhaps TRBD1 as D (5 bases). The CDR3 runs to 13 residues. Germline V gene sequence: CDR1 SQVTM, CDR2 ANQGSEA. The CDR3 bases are TGCAGTATCGGGGACTGGGGGAACACTGAAGCTTTCTTT. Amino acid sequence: CSIGDWGNTEAFF. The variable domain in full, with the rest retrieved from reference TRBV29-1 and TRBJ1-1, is SAVISQKPSRDICQRGTSLTIQCQVDSQVTMMFWYRQQPGQSLTLIATANQGSEATYESGFVIDKFPISRPNLTFSTLTVSNMSPEDSSIYLCSIGDWGNTEAFFGQGTRLTVV.